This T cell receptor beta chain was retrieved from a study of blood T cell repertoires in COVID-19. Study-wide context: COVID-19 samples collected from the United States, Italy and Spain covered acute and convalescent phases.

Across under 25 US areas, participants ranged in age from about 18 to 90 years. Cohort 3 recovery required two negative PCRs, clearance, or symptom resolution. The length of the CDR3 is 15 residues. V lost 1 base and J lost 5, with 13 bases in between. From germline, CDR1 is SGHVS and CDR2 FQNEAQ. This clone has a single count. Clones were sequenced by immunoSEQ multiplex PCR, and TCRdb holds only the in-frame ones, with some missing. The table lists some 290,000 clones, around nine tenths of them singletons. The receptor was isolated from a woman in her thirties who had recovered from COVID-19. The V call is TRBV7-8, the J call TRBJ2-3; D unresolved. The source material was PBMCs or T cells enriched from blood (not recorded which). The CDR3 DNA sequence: TGTGCCAGCAGCTTAGAGAGCGCCTCAATAGATACGCAGTATTTT. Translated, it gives CASSLESASIDTQYF.